The 10 T cell receptor beta chains below come from one sample, sequenced in a study of Tregs in tolerant kidney transplant recipients. Related graft donors supplied nonmyeloablative bone marrow transplants, and mixed chimerism was transient. TCRdb keeps only in-frame clones here, not all; method: immunoSEQ multiplex PCR. The clone table shows under 35,000 clones, with the ten largest holding under 2%. Here the sequenced sample was CD4+ T cells from blood (PBMCs), taken 24 months after the transplant. Receptor source: a human patient who received a combined kidney and bone marrow transplant. Some T cells may be transferred from the graft donor.

Note on this clone: Sequencing ends 3 residues short of the CDR3 end; the germline J gene provides the rest. V usage is TRBV6-2 or TRBV6-3 and J usage is TRBJ2-7, with TRBD2 identical over 9 bases. The germline gives CDR1 MNHEY, CDR2 SVGEGT. J gave up 4 bases and V 5 bases, and 6 bases lay outside the gene matches. The CDR3 is 14 amino acids. This chain's CDR3 is CASSLLAGGYEQYF. CDR3 bases read: TGTGCCAGCAGTCTATTGGCGGGAGGGTACGAG.

As for this clone: The CDR3 end is not reached by the read, which stops 3 residues before it; the germline J gene fills it in. The gene calls are TRBV2 and TRBJ2-1; 8 nucleotides line up with TRBD2. Unmatched junction bases numbered 15, after V lost 8 bases and J lost 6 bases. The CDR3 runs 16 residues. CDR1 and CDR2 from the germline V gene are SNHLY and FYNNEI. The sequenced part of the CDR3 DNA is TGTGCCAGCGGCGTACCGGGACTAGTATCTCTCAATGAG. As protein: CASGVPGLVSLNE. The whole CDR3 is CASGVPGLVSLNEQFF.

Points on this clone: The CDR3 is cut off 3 residues early in the read; its end comes from the germline J gene. The chain recombines TRBV30 with TRBJ2-7; D gene unclear. The CDR3 totals 14 residues. V lost 2 bases and J lost 4, with 15 bases in between. In germline, CDR1 is GTSNPN, CDR2 SVGIG (reference sequence). The part of the CDR3 DNA that was read is TGTGCCTGGAGTCCCCCCAACGGTGCATACGAG. It translates to CAWSPPNGAYE. The full CDR3 protein reads CAWSPPNGAYEQYF.

Comments on this clone: The CDR3 goes on 3 residues after the read ends, and that part is filled in from the germline J gene. The chain employs TRBV5-4 and TRBJ2-3; 9 bases map to TRBD2. The trim removed 3 bases at V and 4 bases at J, leaving 6 bases unmatched. Germline CDR1 and CDR2: SGHNT and YYREEE (reference sequence). The CDR3 extends over 15 amino acids. CDR3 in amino acids: CASSWGLASADTQYF. CDR3 bases read: TGTGCCAGCAGCTGGGGACTAGCTTCGGCAGATACG. Based on the CDR3 plus reference TRBV5-4 and TRBJ2-3, the full variable domain is ETGVTQSPTHLIKTRGQQVTLRCSSQSGHNTVSWYQQALGQGPQFIFQYYREEENGRGNFPPRFSGLQFPNYSSELNVNALELDDSALYLCASSWGLASADTQYFGPGTRLTVL.

A word on this clone: The read is 3 residues too short to cover the CDR3 end, so that end is filled in from the germline J gene. The chain combines TRBV18 with TRBJ2-7, with TRBD2 matching over 10 bases. V trimming: 5 bases; J trimming: 2 bases; junction bases outside the gene matches: 9. In germline, CDR1 is KGHSH, CDR2 LQKENI. The CDR3 has 16 amino acids. CDR3 bases read: TGTGCCAGCTCATCTACAGCGGGAGGGCCCCCCTACGAG. Its protein product is CASSSTAGGPPYE. The entire CDR3 sequence reads CASSSTAGGPPYEQYF.

Notes on this clone: The read terminates 3 residues before the CDR3 end, so the remaining end is supplied by the germline J gene. The chain employs TRBV5-1 and TRBJ2-2, with D tentatively TRBD1 (5 bases). CDR1 and CDR2 from the germline V gene are SGHRS and YFSETQ. The CDR3 totals 14 residues. The V end was cut by 7 bases, the J end by 0 bases, with 10 bases between. CDR3 region: CASGDRANTGELFF. CDR3 DNA, as far as it was read: TGCGCCAGCGGAGACAGAGCGAACACCGGGGAG. Drawing the rest from reference TRBV5-1 and TRBJ2-2, the complete variable domain is KAGVTQTPRYLIKTRGQQVTLSCSPISGHRSVSWYQQTPGQGLQFLFEYFSETQRNKGNFPGRFSGRQFSNSRSEMNVSTLELGDSALYLCASGDRANTGELFFGEGSRLTVL.

In the case of this clone: The read terminates 3 residues before the CDR3 end, so the remaining end is supplied by the germline J gene. This rearrangement joins TRBV19 to TRBJ2-7; D might be TRBD2 (6 bases). Trimming removed 5 bases from V and 0 bases from J, with 14 bases in between. The CDR3 loop spans 15 amino acids. Germline-derived CDR1 and CDR2 are LNHDA and SQIVND (reference sequence). This chain's CDR3 is CASSVSSEISYEQYF. CDR3 DNA (partial): TGTGCCAGTAGTGTATCTAGCGAGATCTCCTACGAG.

Details on this clone: From the germline J gene comes the end of the CDR3, since the read stops 3 residues before it. V is TRBV19 and J is TRBJ1-5, with D perhaps matching TRBD1 (5 bases). In germline, CDR1 is LNHDA, CDR2 SQIVND (reference sequence). The CDR3 sequence is 16 residues long. V lost 1 base and J 6 bases, leaving 16 bases between the germline ends. CDR3 DNA, as far as it was read: TGTGCCAGTAGTATAGTTCTGGGCAGGGAGGGTCAGCCC. Encoded protein: CASSIVLGREGQP. The CDR3 in its entirety is CASSIVLGREGQPQHF.

For this clone: The sequence runs out 3 residues before the end of the CDR3; the remainder is reconstructed from the germline J gene. The chain joins TRBV7-3 to TRBJ2-7; D perhaps matches TRBD1 (6 bases). The V gene's germline CDR1 is SGHTA and CDR2 FQGTGA. V dropped 4 bases and J dropped 3 bases, with 16 bases sitting between them. This CDR3 contains 15 residues. CDR3 DNA (partial): TGTGCCAGCAGCTCCTCAGGGGATTCGTTCTACGAG. Its translation is CASSSSGDSFYE. In full, the CDR3 reads CASSSSGDSFYEQYF.

The DNA read from the CDR3 is TGTGCCAGCAGTGAATGGGCGGGGGCTCGGAATCAGCCC. Residues: CASSEWAGARNQP. The complete CDR3 sequence is CASSEWAGARNQPQHF. This chain links TRBV6-1 with TRBJ1-5; D possibly corresponds to TRBD1 (6 bases). The read finishes 3 residues shy of the CDR3 end, and the germline J gene is used to complete it. CDR3 length equals 16 residues. The V gene's germline CDR1 is MNHNS and CDR2 SASEGT. V gave up 2 bases and J gave up 4 bases, with 15 bases separating them.